This TCR beta chain stems from a study of radiation and T cells in renal cell carcinoma. Repertoires were generated with immunoSEQ multiplex PCR, while TCRdb's copy carries only in-frame clones and drops some. The sample contains around 170,000 clones, about 88% of which appear only once. Documented time point: blood 4 weeks post-SBRT, at nephrectomy. The treatment here: 15 Gy SBRT to primary tumor, nephrectomy 4 weeks later. Germline trimming cut 4 bases from V and 0 bases from J; bases unmatched to any gene: 2. Germline V gene data show CDR1 as SGHKS and CDR2 as YYEKEE (reference sequence). The CDR3 has 16 residues.

Sequences were derived from blood, sampled from a patient whose treatment included radiotherapy and nephrectomy. The chain carries TRBV5-5 and TRBJ2-3; 13 nucleotides match TRBD2. The source of this sequence is a woman aged 45-65 years with renal cell carcinoma. CDR3 in amino acids: CASSRGLAGSTDTQYF. In DNA form, the CDR3 reads TGTGCCAGCAGCCGGGGACTAGCGGGGAGCACAGATACGCAGTATTTT.